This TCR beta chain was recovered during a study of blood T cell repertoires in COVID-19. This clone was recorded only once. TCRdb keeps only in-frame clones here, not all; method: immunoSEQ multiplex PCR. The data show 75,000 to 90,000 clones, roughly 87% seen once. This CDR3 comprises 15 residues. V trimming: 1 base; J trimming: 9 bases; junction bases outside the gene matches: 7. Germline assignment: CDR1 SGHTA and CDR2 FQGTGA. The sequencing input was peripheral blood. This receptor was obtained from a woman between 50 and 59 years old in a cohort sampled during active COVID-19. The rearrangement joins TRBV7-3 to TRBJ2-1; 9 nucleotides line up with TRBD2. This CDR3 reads CASSLRVAGVGEQFF. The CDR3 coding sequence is TGTGCCAGCAGCTTAAGGGTAGCGGGAGTGGGTGAGCAGTTCTTC.